These 20 T cell receptor beta chains share one sample of origin, sequenced in a study of blood T cell repertoires in COVID-19. Method: immunoSEQ multiplex PCR; TCRdb's copy keeps in-frame clones and lacks some. The sample yields some 110,000 clones, 90% to 95% seen once. What was sequenced was peripheral blood. The source of these receptors is a human donor in a cohort sampled during active COVID-19.

On this clone itself: The sample has other DNA sequences that encode this CDR3 too. V gene TRBV7-9 combines with J gene TRBJ2-2; no reliable D call. V shed 1 base and J shed 7 bases, with 7 bases lying between them. This CDR3 contains 13 residues. CDR1 and CDR2 from the germline V gene are SEHNR and FQNEAQ (reference sequence). The CDR3 loop reads CASSLVAVGELFF. CDR3 bases: TGTGCCAGCAGCTTAGTAGCCGTCGGGGAGCTGTTTTTT.

V and J are TRBV29-1 and TRBJ1-1; tentative D call: TRBD1 (6 bases). CDR1 and CDR2 (germline): SQVTM, ANQGSEA. The CDR3 runs to 13 residues. Trimming took off 0 bases at V and 4 bases at J, with 9 bases between the two ends. The CDR3 sequence: CSVEEQGSTEAFF. CDR3 in DNA: TGCAGCGTTGAAGAACAGGGTTCCACTGAAGCTTTCTTT. The full variable domain, its missing parts supplied by reference TRBV29-1 and TRBJ1-1, is SAVISQKPSRDICQRGTSLTIQCQVDSQVTMMFWYRQQPGQSLTLIATANQGSEATYESGFVIDKFPISRPNLTFSTLTVSNMSPEDSSIYLCSVEEQGSTEAFFGQGTRLTVV.

The genes are TRBV4-3 and TRBJ1-1, with D unresolved. Per germline, CDR1 LGHNA and CDR2 YSLEER. Between the trimmed V and J ends, which lost 4 bases and 8 bases, there was a span of 11 bases. The CDR3 sequence is 12 residues long. The CDR3 DNA sequence: TGCGCCAGCAGCCGAGGGTCGGCAGAAGCTTTCTTT. Protein product: CASSRGSAEAFF.

This rearrangement joins TRBV6-2 or TRBV6-3 to TRBJ1-1; D gene ambiguous. The CDR3 has 14 residues. Trimming took off 0 bases at V and 0 bases at J, with 5 bases between the two ends. Germline assignment: CDR1 MNHEY and CDR2 SVGEGT. This CDR3 reads CASSYSSLNTEAFF. CDR3 coding DNA: TGTGCCAGCAGTTACTCGAGTTTGAACACTGAAGCTTTCTTT.

V is TRBV6-2 or TRBV6-3 and J is TRBJ2-2; 7 nucleotides match TRBD1. The CDR3 contains 15 residues. Germline V lookup: CDR1 MNHEY, CDR2 SVGEGT. Trimming cost V 4 bases and J 0 bases; bases outside gene matches: 2. The CDR3 nucleotides are TGTGCCAGCAGTTGGGGACAGACGAACACCGGGGAGCTGTTTTTT. Its translation: CASSWGQTNTGELFF.

The J gene is TRBJ1-1, the V gene TRBV28; tentatively, D is TRBD1 (5 bases). Germline V gives CDR1 MDHEN, CDR2 SYDVKM. The CDR3 loop spans 15 amino acids. Between the trimmed V and J ends, which lost 2 bases and 7 bases, there was a span of 17 bases. The CDR3 spells CASSLDLVRTIEAFF. The DNA of the CDR3 is TGTGCCAGCAGTTTAGATTTGGTACGGACAATTGAAGCTTTCTTT. Full variable domain (outside the CDR3, taken from reference TRBV28 and TRBJ1-1): DVKVTQSSRYLVKRTGEKVFLECVQDMDHENMFWYRQDPGLGLRLIYFSYDVKMKEKGDIPEGYSVSREKKERFSLILESASTNQTSMYLCASSLDLVRTIEAFFGQGTRLTVV.

This sequence joins TRBV7-2 and TRBJ2-7, with TRBD2 as a possible D gene (5 bases). The length of the CDR3 is 14 residues. Between the trimmed V and J ends, which lost 4 bases and 1 base, there was a span of 11 bases. Germline values: CDR1 SGHTA, CDR2 FQGNSA. The CDR3: CASSWGVQSYEQYF. CDR3 bases: TGTGCCAGCAGCTGGGGAGTCCAGTCCTACGAGCAGTACTTC.

In its sample, this clone was seen once. V is TRBV5-6 and J is TRBJ1-2; 8 bases are a match to TRBD1. CDR3 length: 15 amino acids. The V gene end was trimmed by 1 base and the J gene end by 8 bases; junction bases not matched to a gene: 10. Germline V gives CDR1 SGHDT, CDR2 YYEEEE. Here the CDR3 reads CASSLWTGTSHGYTF. The CDR3 DNA follows: TGTGCCAGCAGCTTGTGGACAGGGACGTCTCACGGCTACACCTTC.

The chain uses TRBV9 and TRBJ1-2; 10 nucleotides match TRBD1. The CDR3 sequence is 17 residues long. Germline V CDR1 and CDR2: SGDLS, YYNGEE. J was trimmed by 4 bases and V by 0 bases; bases with no gene match: 9. The CDR3 coding sequence is TGTGCCAGCAGCGTAGCTGGGACAGGGGTCACCGGCTATGGCTACACCTTC. Amino acid sequence: CASSVAGTGVTGYGYTF. The whole variable domain, remainder taken from reference TRBV9 and TRBJ1-2, is DSGVTQTPKHLITATGQRVTLRCSPRSGDLSVYWYQQSLDQGLQFLIQYYNGEERAKGNILERFSAQQFPDLHSELNLSSLELGDSALYFCASSVAGTGVTGYGYTFGSGTRLTVV.

Only one count was recorded for this clone. V gene TRBV5-6 combines with J gene TRBJ2-5; D may be TRBD2 (6 bases). CDR3 length: 14 amino acids. Trimming pared 5 bases from V and 9 bases from J, leaving 20 bases between. Germline V CDR1 and CDR2: SGHDT, YYEEEE. DNA of the CDR3: TGTGCCAGCAGACTCTGGGGTTCTTGGAGGGCCCAGTACTTC. Protein: CASRLWGSWRAQYF.

V and J are TRBV5-6 and TRBJ1-4, with D unresolved. This CDR3 is built from 15 residues. Germline lookup yields CDR1 SGHDT and CDR2 YYEEEE. The V end lost 4 bases, the J end lost 0 bases, and 10 bases lay between the germline ends. DNA of the CDR3: TGTGCCAGCAGCCCGCGCGTAACAACTAATGAAAAACTGTTTTTT. This gives the protein CASSPRVTTNEKLFF.

The DNA for the CDR3 is TGTGCCAGCAGCTTAGAGGGGGTTTATGAAAAACTGTTTTTT. Amino acid sequence: CASSLEGVYEKLFF. V usage is TRBV7-9 and J usage is TRBJ1-4; D is possibly TRBD1 (6 bases). Germline assignment: CDR1 SEHNR and CDR2 FQNEAQ (reference sequence). Trimming pared 1 base from V and 6 bases from J, leaving 9 bases between. The CDR3 covers 14 residues.

The chain uses TRBV30 and TRBJ2-5, with 13 bases identical to TRBD2. Germline assignment: CDR1 GTSNPN and CDR2 SVGIG (reference sequence). The CDR3 sequence is 18 residues long. V gave up 1 base and J gave up 5 bases; unmatched junction bases: 13. In nucleotides, the CDR3 is TGTGCCTGGAGTGGACCACTAGCGGGAGGGCCAGATGCTGAGACCCAGTACTTC. This translates into CAWSGPLAGGPDAETQYF.

This clone appeared once. V is TRBV13 and J is TRBJ2-1, with D uncertain. The CDR3 runs to 16 residues. Germline assignment: CDR1 PRHDT and CDR2 FYEKMQ (reference sequence). Trimming left V 5 bases short and J 0 bases short, with 14 bases between. CDR3 DNA: TGTGCCAGCAGCACTCGGTCCGCGGCCTCCTACAATGAGCAGTTCTTC. Translating it yields CASSTRSAASYNEQFF. Full variable domain (outside the CDR3, taken from reference TRBV13 and TRBJ2-1): AAGVIQSPRHLIKEKRETATLKCYPIPRHDTVYWYQQGPGQDPQFLISFYEKMQSDKGSIPDRFSAQQFSDYHSELNMSSLELGDSALYFCASSTRSAASYNEQFFGPGTRLTVL.

The CDR3 DNA reads TGCGCCAGCAGCTTAACTAGCGCCACTTACAATGAGCAGTTCTTC. It translates to CASSLTSATYNEQFF. This chain connects TRBV5-1 to TRBJ2-1, with 7 bases lining up with TRBD2. V gave up 2 bases and J gave up 4 bases; unmatched junction bases: 6. Germline-derived CDR1 and CDR2 are SGHRS and YFSETQ. The CDR3 is 15 residues long.

The chain combines TRBV4-1 with TRBJ1-1; unclear D gene. The CDR3 extends over 18 amino acids. The ends were cut back, 4 bases at V and 1 base at J, with 22 bases in the middle. Germline CDR1 reads MGHRA; CDR2 reads YSYEKL. CDR3: CASSPYPRSRDENTEAFF. In nucleotides, the CDR3 is TGCGCCAGCAGCCCGTATCCGAGGTCCCGGGATGAGAACACTGAAGCTTTCTTT.

The CDR3 sequence is CASSRSKFRGDTEAFF. CDR3 sequence (DNA): TGTGCCAGCAGTCGCTCCAAATTCAGGGGAGATACTGAAGCTTTCTTT. The rearrangement uses TRBV3-1 (or the pseudogene TRBV3-2) and TRBJ1-1; maybe TRBD1 (6 bases). Germline CDR1 LGHDT, CDR2 YNNKEL (reference sequence). With 6 bases removed from V and 5 bases from J, the gap between germline ends came to 22 bases. The CDR3 is made up of 16 amino acids.

V is TRBV7-6 and J is TRBJ2-2, with 12 bases identical to TRBD1. Germline CDR1 and CDR2: SGHVS and FNYEAQ. The CDR3 loop spans 18 amino acids. With V trimmed by 2 bases and J by 8 bases, 12 bases remained unmatched. As DNA, the CDR3 is TGTGCCAGCAGCTTAACGCTGGTGGGGACAGGGGGCTCGGGGGAGCTGTTTTTT. Encoded protein: CASSLTLVGTGGSGELFF.

This chain uses TRBV5-1 with TRBJ2-5, with D unclear. CDR1 and CDR2 (germline): SGHRS, YFSETQ. The CDR3 runs 14 residues. V shed 2 bases and J shed 1 base, with 9 bases lying between them. The CDR3 loop is CASSFSLSQETQYF. The CDR3 nucleotides read TGCGCCAGCAGCTTCTCACTAAGCCAAGAGACCCAGTACTTC.

The chain links TRBV5-6 to TRBJ2-3, with 8 bases fitting TRBD2. Germline CDR1 reads SGHDT; CDR2 reads YYEEEE. This CDR3 has 16 amino acids. Trimming cost V 5 bases and J 6 bases; bases outside gene matches: 14. CDR3 residues: CASRNQPGLGGDTQYF. The CDR3 DNA sequence: TGTGCCAGCAGAAATCAACCGGGACTAGGAGGGGATACGCAGTATTTT.